A single sample gave rise to the 28 T cell receptor beta chains below, sequenced in a study of blood T cell repertoires in COVID-19. Method: immunoSEQ multiplex PCR; TCRdb's copy keeps in-frame clones and lacks some. The sample carries about 310,000 clones, 85% to 90% recorded once. The source material was peripheral blood. Every receptor here comes from a woman under 40 with COVID-19, enrolled during active disease.

The chain carries TRBV30 and TRBJ2-3; 8 positions agree with TRBD1. The V segment lost 4 bases and the J segment 6 bases; nucleotides outside the gene matches: 6. In germline, CDR1 is GTSNPN, CDR2 SVGIG (reference sequence). The CDR3 has 13 amino acids. CDR3 sequence (DNA): TGTGCCTGGAACAGGGGGATGTCGGATACGCAGTATTTT. Amino acid sequence: CAWNRGMSDTQYF.

The J gene is TRBJ1-1, the V gene TRBV7-3, with D possibly being TRBD1 (5 bases). The ends were cut back, 5 bases at V and 4 bases at J, with 20 bases in the middle. CDR3 length equals 16 residues. CDR1 and CDR2 from the germline V gene are SGHTA and FQGTGA. CDR3 sequence (DNA): TGTGCCAGCAGCCCGGGGGGTGGCCTAGAAACCACTGAAGCTTTCTTT. The encoded protein is CASSPGGGLETTEAFF.

This chain links TRBV5-1 with TRBJ1-2; D possibly corresponds to TRBD1 (6 bases). The CDR3 length is 14 residues. Per the germline V gene, CDR1 is SGHRS and CDR2 is YFSETQ. With 0 bases removed from V and 5 bases from J, the gap between germline ends came to 11 bases. Here the CDR3 reads CASSLEPGAYGYTF. The CDR3, as DNA: TGCGCCAGCAGCTTGGAACCAGGGGCGTATGGCTACACCTTC. Supplemented by reference TRBV5-1 and TRBJ1-2, the full variable domain reads KAGVTQTPRYLIKTRGQQVTLSCSPISGHRSVSWYQQTPGQGLQFLFEYFSETQRNKGNFPGRFSGRQFSNSRSEMNVSTLELGDSALYLCASSLEPGAYGYTFGSGTRLTVV.

The CDR3 loop is CASHEGLTFQPQHF. In DNA, the CDR3 is TGTGCCAGTCATGAGGGTTTGACTTTTCAGCCCCAGCATTTT. This sequence joins TRBV28 and TRBJ1-5; unclear D gene. The ends were cut back, 9 bases at V and 6 bases at J, with 18 bases in the middle. The CDR3 runs to 14 residues. Germline assignment: CDR1 MDHEN and CDR2 SYDVKM.

This clone was observed a handful of times. V and J are TRBV29-1 and TRBJ2-7; D unresolved. CDR1 SQVTM and CDR2 ANQGSEA come from the germline V gene. V was cut by 6 bases and J by 7 bases, with 13 bases left in between. The CDR3 loop spans 11 amino acids. Written as DNA, the CDR3 is TGCAGCGTAGGTGACCCGGAGGAGCAGTACTTC. Encoded protein: CSVGDPEEQYF.

Of note for this clone: Other DNA sequences of this sample code for an identical CDR3. The chain combines TRBV6-6 with TRBJ1-5, with D maybe TRBD1 (5 bases). The CDR3 sequence is 13 residues long. V lost 2 bases and J lost 6, with 8 bases in between. Germline V gene data show CDR1 as MNHNY and CDR2 as SVGAGI (reference sequence). CDR3 in DNA: TGTGCCAGCAGTTACGGGGGGGGTCAGCCCCAGCATTTT. It translates to CASSYGGGQPQHF.

The chain carries TRBV29-1 and TRBJ1-2, with 11 bases lining up with TRBD1. With V trimmed by 6 bases and J by 8 bases, 8 bases remained unmatched. Germline CDR1 is SQVTM and CDR2 is ANQGSEA. This CDR3 contains 13 residues. CDR3 nucleotides: TGCAGCGTACCGGGACAGGGGGGAAGAGGCTACACCTTC. It translates to CSVPGQGGRGYTF.

In its sample, this clone was seen once. J is TRBJ2-7 and V is TRBV25-1, with 9 bases fitting TRBD1. The CDR3 is made up of 15 amino acids. Unmatched junction bases numbered 6, after V lost 3 bases and J lost 3 bases. CDR1 is MGHDK, CDR2 SYGVNS, per germline. The CDR3 nucleotides are TGTGCCAGCAGTGACCCGGGACAGGGTTACTACGAGCAGTACTTC. Encoded protein: CASSDPGQGYYEQYF.

The chain joins TRBV12-3 or TRBV12-4 to TRBJ2-7, with D maybe TRBD1 (7 bases). V gave up 7 bases and J gave up 5 bases, with 15 bases separating them. The CDR3 length is 13 residues. CDR3: CASKRGTANEQYF. In nucleotides, the CDR3 is TGTGCCAGCAAACGCGGGACAGCCAACGAGCAGTACTTC.

The chain links TRBV5-1 to TRBJ2-7, with 7 bases aligning to TRBD1. The CDR3 is 14 residues long. The trim removed 3 bases at V and 4 bases at J, leaving 7 bases unmatched. Germline CDR1 is SGHRS and CDR2 is YFSETQ. The CDR3 nucleotides are TGCGCCAGCAGCTCCGGGACAGATCTTTACGAGCAGTACTTC. The encoded protein is CASSSGTDLYEQYF.

As concerns this clone: This same CDR3 is encoded by further DNA sequences in the sample. The genes are TRBV9 and TRBJ2-3, with D uncertain. The CDR3 length is 12 residues. Looked up from germline, CDR1 is SGDLS and CDR2 is YYNGEE. The germline V and J ends were trimmed by 3 bases and 0 bases, with 2 bases remaining between them. The CDR3: CASSASTDTQYF. The CDR3 region has the DNA TGTGCCAGCAGCGCTAGCACAGATACGCAGTATTTT.

The chain is built from TRBV12-3 or TRBV12-4 and TRBJ2-3; the D is unclear. Between the trimmed V and J ends, which lost 5 bases and 5 bases, there was a span of 5 bases. The CDR3 sequence is 11 residues long. The CDR3 here is CASSRGDTQYF. For the CDR3, the DNA is TGTGCCAGCAGTCGAGGAGATACGCAGTATTTT.

The rearrangement joins TRBV3-1 (or the pseudogene TRBV3-2) to TRBJ1-1, with D unclear. The CDR3 runs to 12 residues. Trimming pared 0 bases from V and 11 bases from J, leaving 10 bases between. Germline V CDR1 and CDR2: LGHDT, YNNKEL (reference sequence). In DNA, the CDR3 is TGTGCCAGCAGCCAAGAACGGGGAAGGGCTTTCTTT. It specifies CASSQERGRAFF.

CDR3 sequence (DNA): TGTGCCAGCAGTGATCGGCGGACGCGGGCTTTTAACTATGGCTACACCTTC. Amino acids: CASSDRRTRAFNYGYTF. The chain is built from TRBV6-1 and TRBJ1-2; D is undetermined. The V gene's germline CDR1 is MNHNS and CDR2 SASEGT. This CDR3 region has 17 residues. Trimming left V 3 bases short and J 1 base short, with 18 bases between.

This clone was counted once. This sequence joins TRBV27 and TRBJ1-2, with D possibly being TRBD1 (6 bases). This CDR3 spans 14 amino acids. CDR1 is MNHEY and CDR2 is SMNVEV in the germline V gene (reference sequence). With 4 bases removed from V and 3 bases from J, the gap between germline ends came to 12 bases. CDR3 region: CASSSLQGYYGYTF. CDR3 coding DNA: TGTGCCAGCAGTTCGCTACAGGGCTACTATGGCTACACCTTC.

The chain combines TRBV6-5 with TRBJ1-1, with 7 bases matching TRBD1. CDR1 and CDR2 from the germline V gene are MNHEY and SVGAGI. The length of the CDR3 is 13 residues. After removal of 6 bases from V and 5 bases from J, the junction contained 6 bases not matched to a gene. CDR3 in DNA: TGTGCCAGCAGGCGACAGGGAGTGACTGAAGCTTTCTTT. Translating it yields CASRRQGVTEAFF.

The CDR3 DNA reads TGTGCCAGCAGACGAGGACAGGGAGACTATGGCTACACCTTC. Its protein is CASRRGQGDYGYTF. V and J are TRBV6-5 and TRBJ1-2, with 8 bases that match TRBD1. The CDR3 extends over 14 amino acids. J gave up 3 bases and V 6 bases, and 6 bases lay outside the gene matches. CDR1 MNHEY and CDR2 SVGAGI come from the germline V gene.

The chain uses TRBV12-5 and TRBJ2-5, with D possibly being TRBD2 (5 bases). Germline loops: CDR1 LGHNT, CDR2 FRNRAP. Trimming took 5 bases from V and 4 from J, leaving 14 bases between them. This CDR3 is 14 amino acids long. The CDR3 coding sequence is TGTGCTAGTGGTCCCTATCCGGGGAGAGAGACCCAGTACTTC. This gives the protein CASGPYPGRETQYF.

The rearrangement joins TRBV6-5 to TRBJ2-5; 7 positions agree with TRBD1. The CDR3 covers 14 residues. Germline loops: CDR1 MNHEY, CDR2 SVGAGI. Trimming at V came to 8 bases and at J to 1 base, leaving 7 bases not matched to a gene. CDR3 DNA: TGTGCCAGCTGTACAGGGGTCGTCCAAGAGACCCAGTACTTC. Protein: CASCTGVVQETQYF.

The gene calls are TRBV11-2 and TRBJ2-2; 8 bases are a match to TRBD2. Germline V gives CDR1 SGHAT, CDR2 FQNNGV. CDR3 length: 15 amino acids. Trimming took 0 bases from V and 6 from J; bases not matched to a gene: 3. In DNA form, the CDR3 reads TGTGCCAGCAGCTTAGATCGGCGGGGGGCCGGGGAGCTGTTTTTT. It yields the protein CASSLDRRGAGELFF.

The rearrangement joins TRBV27 to TRBJ2-1; D perhaps matches TRBD1 (5 bases). Germline V gene data show CDR1 as MNHEY and CDR2 as SMNVEV (reference sequence). V was cut by 4 bases and J by 4 bases, with 17 bases left in between. This CDR3 spans 16 amino acids. The CDR3 is CASSSHRTVSYNEQFF. The CDR3 DNA reads TGTGCCAGCAGTTCCCACAGGACGGTTTCTTACAATGAGCAGTTCTTC.

The chain carries TRBV7-2 and TRBJ2-1, with TRBD2 matching 8 bases. Germline V CDR1 and CDR2: SGHTA, FQGNSA. The CDR3 covers 15 residues. J was trimmed by 4 bases and V by 7 bases; bases with no gene match: 9. CDR3 DNA: TGTGCCAGCATCCCAACTAGCGGAGTTTACAATGAGCAGTTCTTC. Its protein product is CASIPTSGVYNEQFF.

The V gene is TRBV10-2, the J gene TRBJ1-1; the D gene is possibly TRBD1 (5 bases). The CDR3 runs to 13 residues. Germline V CDR1 and CDR2: WSHSY, SAAADI. V lost 9 bases to trimming and J lost 0 bases, with 11 bases between them. CDR3 protein: CASRRDLNTEAFF. The CDR3 DNA reads TGCGCCAGTCGGCGGGACCTGAACACTGAAGCTTTCTTT.

This chain joins TRBV3-1 (or the pseudogene TRBV3-2) and TRBJ2-1, with D unresolved. Trimming removed 3 bases from V and 7 bases from J, with 4 bases in between. There are 11 residues in the CDR3. CDR1 is LGHDT, CDR2 YNNKEL, per germline (reference sequence). The CDR3 protein is CASSQRNEQFF. The CDR3 bases are TGTGCCAGCAGCCAGAGGAATGAGCAGTTCTTC.

In this sample, this clone turned up once. The J gene is TRBJ2-2, the V gene TRBV5-6; D unclear. Germline CDR1 is SGHDT and CDR2 is YYEEEE. The CDR3 consists of 15 residues. The ends were cut back, 5 bases at V and 0 bases at J, with 11 bases in the middle. DNA for the CDR3: TGTGCCAGCAGGGAGACCGGATCGAACACCGGGGAGCTGTTTTTT. It translates to CASRETGSNTGELFF.

The gene calls are TRBV7-9 and TRBJ1-3; D is undetermined. Germline V gene data show CDR1 as SEHNR and CDR2 as FQNEAQ (reference sequence). The ends were cut back, 5 bases at V and 3 bases at J, with 14 bases in the middle. This CDR3 is 15 amino acids long. CDR3 DNA: TGTGCCAGCAGCCCCCATGACGGGGTTGGAAACACCATATATTTT. It translates to CASSPHDGVGNTIYF.

V is TRBV9 and J is TRBJ2-1, with 8 bases identical to TRBD2. CDR3 length: 15 amino acids. With 0 bases clipped from V and 11 bases from J, the junction kept 10 bases outside the gene matches. Per the germline V gene, CDR1 is SGDLS and CDR2 is YYNGEE. The CDR3 DNA follows: TGTGCCAGCAGCGTAGCGGGCGGGGGGTCGAATCAGCAGTTCTTC. It yields the protein CASSVAGGGSNQQFF.

The chain couples TRBV5-1 to TRBJ1-1; the D is unclear. This CDR3 contains 14 residues. Germline V gives CDR1 SGHRS, CDR2 YFSETQ. Trimming shortened V by 2 bases and J by 1 base, and 9 bases separated the two germline ends. The CDR3 loop is CASSFWQENTEAFF. For the CDR3, the DNA is TGCGCCAGCAGCTTCTGGCAGGAGAACACTGAAGCTTTCTTT.